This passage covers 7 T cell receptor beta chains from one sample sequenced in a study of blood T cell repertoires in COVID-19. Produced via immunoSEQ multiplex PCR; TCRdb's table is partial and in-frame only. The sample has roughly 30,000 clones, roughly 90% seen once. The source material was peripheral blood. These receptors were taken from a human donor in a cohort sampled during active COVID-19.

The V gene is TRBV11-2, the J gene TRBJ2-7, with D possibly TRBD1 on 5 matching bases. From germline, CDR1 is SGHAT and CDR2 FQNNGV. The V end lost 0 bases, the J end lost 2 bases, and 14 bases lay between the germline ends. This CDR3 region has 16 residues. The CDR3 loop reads CASSLEHWQGTYEQYF. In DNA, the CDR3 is TGTGCCAGCAGCTTAGAACATTGGCAGGGAACCTACGAGCAGTACTTC.

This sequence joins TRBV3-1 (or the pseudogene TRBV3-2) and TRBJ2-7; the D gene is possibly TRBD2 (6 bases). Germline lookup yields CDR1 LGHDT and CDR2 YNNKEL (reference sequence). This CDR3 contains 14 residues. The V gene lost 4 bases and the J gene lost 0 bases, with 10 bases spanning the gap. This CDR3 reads CASSPPDYSYEQYF. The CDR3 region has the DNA TGTGCCAGCAGCCCCCCGGACTACTCCTACGAGCAGTACTTC.

The CDR3 coding sequence is TGTGCCAGCAGCTGGAGTGAGCATGAGCAGTTCTTC. It translates to CASSWSEHEQFF. This chain connects TRBV11-2 to TRBJ2-1; no firm D call. Germline CDR1 SGHAT, CDR2 FQNNGV. This CDR3 comprises 12 residues. V was trimmed by 4 bases and J by 8 bases, leaving 9 bases between them.

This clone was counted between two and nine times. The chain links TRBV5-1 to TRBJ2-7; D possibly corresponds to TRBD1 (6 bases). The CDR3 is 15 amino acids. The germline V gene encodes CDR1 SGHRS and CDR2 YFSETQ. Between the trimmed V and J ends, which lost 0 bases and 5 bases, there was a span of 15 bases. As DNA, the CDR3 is TGCGCCAGCAGCTTGGCCATGGGGGCGGTAAACGAGCAGTACTTC. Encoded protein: CASSLAMGAVNEQYF.

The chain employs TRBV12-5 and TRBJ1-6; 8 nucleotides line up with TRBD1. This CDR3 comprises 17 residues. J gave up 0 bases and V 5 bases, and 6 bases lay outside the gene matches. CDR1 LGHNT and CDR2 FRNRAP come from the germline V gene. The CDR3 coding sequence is TGTGCTAGTGGTAAGGGACAGGAGAGCTCCTATAATTCACCCCTCCACTTT. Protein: CASGKGQESSYNSPLHF.

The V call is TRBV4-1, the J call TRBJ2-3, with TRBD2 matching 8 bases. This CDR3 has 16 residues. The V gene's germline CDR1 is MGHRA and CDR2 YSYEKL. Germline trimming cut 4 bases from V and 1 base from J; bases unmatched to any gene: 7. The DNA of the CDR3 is TGCGCCAGCAGCCTCGCGGGGGGCCTCCGCACAGATACGCAGTATTTT. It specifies CASSLAGGLRTDTQYF.

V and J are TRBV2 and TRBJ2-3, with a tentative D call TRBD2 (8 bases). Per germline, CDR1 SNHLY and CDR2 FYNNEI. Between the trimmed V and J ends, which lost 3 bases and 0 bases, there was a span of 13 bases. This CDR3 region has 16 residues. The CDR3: CASSDGGDRSTDTQYF. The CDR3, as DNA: TGTGCCAGCAGTGACGGGGGGGACAGAAGCACAGATACGCAGTATTTT.